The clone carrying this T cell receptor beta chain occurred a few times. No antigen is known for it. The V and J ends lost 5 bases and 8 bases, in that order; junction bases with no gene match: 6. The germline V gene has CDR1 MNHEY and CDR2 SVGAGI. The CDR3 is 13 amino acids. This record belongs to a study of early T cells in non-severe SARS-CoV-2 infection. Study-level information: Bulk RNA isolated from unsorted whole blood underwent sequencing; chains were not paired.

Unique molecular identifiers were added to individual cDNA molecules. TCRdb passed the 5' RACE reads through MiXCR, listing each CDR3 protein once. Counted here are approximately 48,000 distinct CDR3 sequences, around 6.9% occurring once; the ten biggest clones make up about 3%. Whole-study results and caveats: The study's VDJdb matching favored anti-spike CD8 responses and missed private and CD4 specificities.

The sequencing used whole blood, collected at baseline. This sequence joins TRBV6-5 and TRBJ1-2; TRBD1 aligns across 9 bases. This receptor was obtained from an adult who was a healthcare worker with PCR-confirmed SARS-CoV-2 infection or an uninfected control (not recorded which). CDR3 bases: TGTGCCAGCAGTCCCCGGGACAGGGAAGGCTACACCTTC. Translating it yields CASSPRDREGYTF.